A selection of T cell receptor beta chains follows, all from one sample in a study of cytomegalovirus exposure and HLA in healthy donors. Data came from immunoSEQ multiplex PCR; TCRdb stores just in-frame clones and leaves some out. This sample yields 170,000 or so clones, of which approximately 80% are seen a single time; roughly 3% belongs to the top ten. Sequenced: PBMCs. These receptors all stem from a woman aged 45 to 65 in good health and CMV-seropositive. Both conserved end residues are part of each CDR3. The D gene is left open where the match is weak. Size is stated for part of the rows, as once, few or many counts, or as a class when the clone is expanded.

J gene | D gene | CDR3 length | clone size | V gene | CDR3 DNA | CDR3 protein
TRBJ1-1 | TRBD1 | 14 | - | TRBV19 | TGTGCCAGTAGGCCCAATCAAGGGGGCTCTGAAGCTTTCTTT | CASRPNQGGSEAFF
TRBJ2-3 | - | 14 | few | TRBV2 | TGTGCCAGCAGTAGTTTAGCGGGCACAGATACGCAGTATTTT | CASSSLAGTDTQYF
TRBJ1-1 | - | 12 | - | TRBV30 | TGTGCCTGGGCCCCAGGGATGACTGAAGCTTTCTTT | CAWAPGMTEAFF
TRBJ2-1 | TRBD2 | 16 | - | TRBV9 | TGTGCCAGCAGCGCGCCGGGACTAGCGGGGGGGGGTGAGCAGTTCTTC | CASSAPGLAGGGEQFF
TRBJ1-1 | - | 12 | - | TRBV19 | TGTGCCAGTAGCCCCTCGGGACTTGAAGCTTTCTTT | CASSPSGLEAFF
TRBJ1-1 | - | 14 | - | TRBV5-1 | TGCGCCAGCAGCTTGGCGGAGGGGTACACTGAAGCTTTCTTT | CASSLAEGYTEAFF
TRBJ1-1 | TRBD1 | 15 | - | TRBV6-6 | TGTGCCAGCAGTTCCCCCGGACAGGGGGCCGTTGAAGCTTTCTTT | CASSSPGQGAVEAFF
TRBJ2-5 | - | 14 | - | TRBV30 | TGTGCCTGGAGTGTACTTTCAGGGGCTGAGACCCAGTACTTC | CAWSVLSGAETQYF
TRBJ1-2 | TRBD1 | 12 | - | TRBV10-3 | TGTGCCATCCAGACAGGGTTTGATGGCTACACCTTC | CAIQTGFDGYTF
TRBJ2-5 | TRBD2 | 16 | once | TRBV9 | TGTGCCAGCAGCGTAGCAGGGGCGGGGGGTTGGGAGACCCAGTACTTC | CASSVAGAGGWETQYF
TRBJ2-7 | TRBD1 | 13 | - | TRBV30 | TGTGCCTGGAGTGTAGGGGGCGGGCACGAGCAGTACTTC | CAWSVGGGHEQYF
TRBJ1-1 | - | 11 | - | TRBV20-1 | TGCAGTGCTAGAGAGACTACTGAAGCTTTCTTT | CSARETTEAFF
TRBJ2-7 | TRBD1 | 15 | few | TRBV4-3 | TGCGCCAGCAGCCGAGACCCGGGACAGGGCTACGAGCAGTACTTC | CASSRDPGQGYEQYF
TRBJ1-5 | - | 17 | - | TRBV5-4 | TGTGCCAGCAGCGTGTGGGGGGGGGCGCGAAGCAATCAGCCCCAGCATTTT | CASSVWGGARSNQPQHF
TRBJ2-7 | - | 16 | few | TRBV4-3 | TGCGCCAGCAGCCAAGAAACGAGGGGGATCTCCTACGAGCAGTACTTC | CASSQETRGISYEQYF
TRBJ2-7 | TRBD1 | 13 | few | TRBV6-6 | TGTGCCAGCAGCGGGACAGGGTCGGGCGAGCAGTACTTC | CASSGTGSGEQYF
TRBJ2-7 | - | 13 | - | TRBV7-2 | TGTGCCAGCAGGCTGCCCTGGGAGAACGAGCAGTACTTC | CASRLPWENEQYF
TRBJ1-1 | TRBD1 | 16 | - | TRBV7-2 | TGTGCCAGCAGCTGGACAGGGGGGGGACTGAACACTGAAGCTTTCTTT | CASSWTGGGLNTEAFF
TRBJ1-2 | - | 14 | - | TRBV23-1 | TGCGCCAGCAGTCAAACAACGGACAGCAATGGCTACACCTTC | CASSQTTDSNGYTF
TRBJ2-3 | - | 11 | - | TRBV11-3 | TGTGCCAGCAGCCTAATCAATACGCAGTATTTT | CASSLINTQYF
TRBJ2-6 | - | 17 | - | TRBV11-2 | TGTGCCAGCAGCTTTACTTCCTTTCTCTCTGGGGCCAACGGCCTGACTTTC | CASSFTSFLSGANGLTF
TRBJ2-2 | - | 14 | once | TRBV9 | TGTGCCAGCAGCGAGAGAGGTGACGGGGGTGGGCTGTTTTTT | CASSERGDGGGLFF
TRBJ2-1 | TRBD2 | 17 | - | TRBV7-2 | TGTGCCAGCAGCTCGTTAGCGGGATTTAGCTCCTACAATGAGCAGTTCTTC | CASSSLAGFSSYNEQFF
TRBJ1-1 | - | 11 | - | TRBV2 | TGTGCCAGCAGCGTCCGCACTGAAGCTTTCTTT | CASSVRTEAFF
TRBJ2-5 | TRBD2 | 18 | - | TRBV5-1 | TGCGCCAGCAGCCTACTATCAAGCGGGAGGGCGGAGCAAGAGACCCAGTACTTC | CASSLLSSGRAEQETQYF
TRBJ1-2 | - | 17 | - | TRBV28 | TGTGCCAGCAGTTTAATTGGTCGGGCCGGGACTGAGGATGGCTACACCTTC | CASSLIGRAGTEDGYTF
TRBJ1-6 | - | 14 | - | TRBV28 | TGTGCCAGCAGTCCCTACAGAGATAATTCACCCCTCCACTTT | CASSPYRDNSPLHF
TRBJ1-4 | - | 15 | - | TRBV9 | TGTGCCAGCAGCGTAGCACCGAGTGGTGAAGAAAAACTGTTTTTT | CASSVAPSGEEKLFF
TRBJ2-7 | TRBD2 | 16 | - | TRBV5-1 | TGCGCCAGCAGAACCGGGACTAGCGGGAGTGTATACGAGCAGTACTTC | CASRTGTSGSVYEQYF
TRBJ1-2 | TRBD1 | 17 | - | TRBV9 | TGTGCCAGCACCACCGGGGGGGACAGCAGGCCTAACTATGGCTACACCTTC | CASTTGGDSRPNYGYTF
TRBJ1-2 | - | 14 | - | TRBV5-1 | TGCGCCAGCAGCTGGGAGGCCGAGACCTATGGCTACACCTTC | CASSWEAETYGYTF
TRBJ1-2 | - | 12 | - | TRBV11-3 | TGTGCCAGCAGCTTCAGGGACTATGGCTACACCTTC | CASSFRDYGYTF
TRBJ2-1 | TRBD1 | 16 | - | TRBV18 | TGTGCCAGCTCACCACTCCAATCGACAGGGGGGAATGAGCAGTTCTTC | CASSPLQSTGGNEQFF
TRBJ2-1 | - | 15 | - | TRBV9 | TGTGCCAGCAGCGTAGGTCGGACTTGGGGTAATGAGCAGTTCTTC | CASSVGRTWGNEQFF
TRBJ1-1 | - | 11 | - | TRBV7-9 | TGTGCCAGCAGCCCCGGGGGAGGGGCTTTCTTT | CASSPGGGAFF
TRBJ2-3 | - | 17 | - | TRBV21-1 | TGTGCCAGCAGCAAAGAAAGGACAGGGGGGCGCACAGATACGCAGTATTTT | CASSKERTGGRTDTQYF
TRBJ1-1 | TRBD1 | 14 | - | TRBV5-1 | TGCGCCAGCAGACCGGGACAGATGAACACTGAAGCTTTCTTT | CASRPGQMNTEAFF
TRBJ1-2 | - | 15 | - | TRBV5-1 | TGCGCCAGCAGCCTCTGGGGACAAGTCGAACGTGGCTACACCTTC | CASSLWGQVERGYTF
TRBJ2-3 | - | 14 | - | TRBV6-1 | TGTGCCAGCAAGCCGTTCACTAGCACAGATACGCAGTATTTT | CASKPFTSTDTQYF
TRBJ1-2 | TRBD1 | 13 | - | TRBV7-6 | TGTGCCAGCTCAGGGACAGGGAACTATGGCTACACCTTC | CASSGTGNYGYTF
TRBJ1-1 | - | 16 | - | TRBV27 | TGTGCCAGCAGGCTCGGACGGGGAGGGGGTCACACTGAAGCTTTCTTT | CASRLGRGGGHTEAFF
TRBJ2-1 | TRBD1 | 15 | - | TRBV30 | TGTGCCTGGAGCGAGACAGGGGGCCCCTACAATGAGCAGTTCTTC | CAWSETGGPYNEQFF
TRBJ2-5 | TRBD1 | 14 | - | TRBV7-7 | TGTGCTAGCAGCCAAGACAGGGGGCGGGAGACCCAGTACTTC | CASSQDRGRETQYF
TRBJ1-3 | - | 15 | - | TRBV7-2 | TGTGCCAGCAGTCTAGCCCCAGGGGAAAGAAACACCATATATTTT | CASSLAPGERNTIYF
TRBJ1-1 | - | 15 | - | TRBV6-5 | TGTGCCACCAGGCTAGGATCAGGGTACGACACTGAAGCTTTCTTT | CATRLGSGYDTEAFF
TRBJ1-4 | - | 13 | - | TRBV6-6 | TGTGCCAGCACCAAGGACAGAAATGAAAAACTGTTTTTT | CASTKDRNEKLFF
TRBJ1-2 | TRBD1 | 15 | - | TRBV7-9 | TGTGCCAGCAGCATGACAGGGAAGCCCTCCCATGGCTACACCTTC | CASSMTGKPSHGYTF
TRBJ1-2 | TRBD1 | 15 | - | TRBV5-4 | TGTGCCAGCACCAGAGGACAGGCCCAAAACTATGGCTACACCTTC | CASTRGQAQNYGYTF
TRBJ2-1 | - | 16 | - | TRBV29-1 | TGCAGCGTTGAAGATCAGGAAGCGGACTCCTACAATGAGCAGTTCTTC | CSVEDQEADSYNEQFF
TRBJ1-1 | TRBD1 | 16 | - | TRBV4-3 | TGCGCCAGCAGCCAAGATAGGACAGGGCCTGTAACTGAAGCTTTCTTT | CASSQDRTGPVTEAFF
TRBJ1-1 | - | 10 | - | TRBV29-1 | TGCAGCGCCTGGACAGCGGAAGCTTTCTTT | CSAWTAEAFF
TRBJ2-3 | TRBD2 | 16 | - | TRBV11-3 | TGTGCCAGCAGCGCATCCGGGACTAGCGGCACAGATACGCAGTATTTT | CASSASGTSGTDTQYF
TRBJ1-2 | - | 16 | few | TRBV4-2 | TGTGCCAGCAGCCATCTCGGGGGGGGAGGACACTATGGCTACACCTTC | CASSHLGGGGHYGYTF
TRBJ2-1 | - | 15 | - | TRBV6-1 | TGTGCCAGCAGGCTAGGGGGTCACTCCTACAATGAGCAGTTCTTC | CASRLGGHSYNEQFF
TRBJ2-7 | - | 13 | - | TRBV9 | TGTGCCAGCAGCGCCGGTGGTCTGAACGAGCAGTACTTC | CASSAGGLNEQYF